The rows below give T cell receptor beta chains drawn from one sample of a study of human T cells and chemical hapten exposure. TCRdb reanalysed the RACE reads using MiXCR and keeps one entry per CDR3 protein. The sample consists of fewer than 85,000 distinct CDR3 sequences, about a tenth of them appearing once. Sequencing was performed on whole blood, taken in connection with sensitization to the hapten diphenylcyclopropenone (DPC). All receptors derive from a woman under 40 with alopecia areata. Some clones in this sample may be carry-over from other donors' samples. CDR3s include the opening cysteine and the closing phenylalanine or tryptophan. A D gene is named only where the DNA matches it firmly. A clone size is listed for some rows: how often the clone was seen (once, few, many), or a class if it is expanded.

V gene: TRBV6-2/TRBV6-3; D gene: .; J gene: TRBJ1-5; clone size: many; CDR3 protein: CASSYRREGLKSNQPQHF; CDR3 DNA: TGTGCCAGCAGTTACCGTCGAGAAGGGTTGAAAAGCAATCAGCCCCAGCATTTT
V gene: TRBV28; D gene: .; J gene: TRBJ2-1; clone size: many; CDR3 protein: CASSFGQPYNEQFF; CDR3 DNA: TGTGCCAGCAGTTTTGGGCAGCCCTACAATGAGCAGTTCTTC
V gene: TRBV6-2/TRBV6-3; D gene: .; J gene: TRBJ2-7; clone size: .; CDR3 protein: CASSYEGHRYDEQYF; CDR3 DNA: TGTGCCAGCAGTTATGAGGGACACCGTTATGACGAGCAGTACTTC
V gene: TRBV29-1; D gene: TRBD1; J gene: TRBJ2-7; clone size: once; CDR3 protein: CSVRKQGQGEQYF; CDR3 DNA: TGCAGCGTTCGTAAACAGGGGCAAGGCGAGCAGTACTTC
V gene: TRBV20-1; D gene: .; J gene: TRBJ1-1; clone size: many; CDR3 protein: CSASTDMNTEAFF; CDR3 DNA: TGCAGTGCTAGTACAGATATGAACACTGAAGCTTTCTTT
V gene: TRBV7-6; D gene: .; J gene: TRBJ2-1; clone size: many; CDR3 protein: CASSLGTTSYNEQFF; CDR3 DNA: TGTGCCAGCAGCTTAGGGACTACTTCTTACAATGAGCAGTTCTTC
V gene: TRBV4-2; D gene: .; J gene: TRBJ1-2; clone size: many; CDR3 protein: CASSQSVGDGYTF; CDR3 DNA: TGTGCCAGCAGCCAATCCGTCGGGGATGGCTACACCTTC
V gene: TRBV30; D gene: .; J gene: TRBJ1-1; clone size: many; CDR3 protein: CAYSGPLVSAEAFF; CDR3 DNA: TGTGCGTACTCGGGGCCACTCGTCTCAGCTGAAGCTTTCTTT
V gene: TRBV18; D gene: .; J gene: TRBJ2-4; clone size: many; CDR3 protein: CASSPISGQGLETFQYF; CDR3 DNA: TGTGCCAGCTCACCAATATCCGGCCAGGGGCTCGAAACATTTCAGTACTTC
V gene: TRBV30; D gene: TRBD1; J gene: TRBJ2-7; clone size: few; CDR3 protein: CAWSAGQGLAYEQYF; CDR3 DNA: TGTGCCTGGAGTGCGGGACAGGGGTTGGCCTACGAGCAGTACTTC
V gene: TRBV30; D gene: .; J gene: TRBJ2-3; clone size: many; CDR3 protein: CAWSFHMADTQYF; CDR3 DNA: TGTGCCTGGAGTTTCCACATGGCGGATACGCAGTATTTT
V gene: TRBV5-5; D gene: .; J gene: TRBJ2-7; clone size: many; CDR3 protein: CASSLDVYEQYF; CDR3 DNA: TGTGCCAGCAGCTTGGACGTCTACGAGCAGTACTTC
V gene: TRBV12-3/TRBV12-4; D gene: .; J gene: TRBJ1-1; clone size: .; CDR3 protein: CASSLGGGRSEAFF; CDR3 DNA: TGTGCCAGCAGTTTAGGAGGGGGACGATCCGAAGCTTTCTTT
V gene: TRBV7-9; D gene: .; J gene: TRBJ1-3; clone size: few; CDR3 protein: CASSHGTAGNTIYF; CDR3 DNA: TGTGCCAGCAGCCACGGGACGGCCGGAAACACCATATATTTT
V gene: TRBV6-8; D gene: .; J gene: TRBJ1-5; clone size: many; CDR3 protein: CASSRPDRSISNQPQHF; CDR3 DNA: TGTGCCAGCAGCCGGCCGGACAGAAGTATTAGCAATCAGCCCCAGCATTTT
V gene: TRBV5-1; D gene: TRBD2; J gene: TRBJ2-7; clone size: many; CDR3 protein: CASRVAGAPVYEQYF; CDR3 DNA: TGCGCCAGCAGAGTAGCGGGTGCCCCCGTCTACGAGCAGTACTTC
V gene: TRBV6-2/TRBV6-3; D gene: .; J gene: TRBJ1-6; clone size: .; CDR3 protein: CASSDPGSPLHF; CDR3 DNA: TGTGCCAGCAGTGACCCTGGATCACCCCTCCACTTT
V gene: TRBV5-4; D gene: TRBD1; J gene: TRBJ2-7; clone size: many; CDR3 protein: CASSTGTGAIYEQYF; CDR3 DNA: TGTGCCAGCAGCACCGGGACAGGGGCTATCTACGAGCAGTACTTC
V gene: TRBV12-5; D gene: .; J gene: TRBJ2-2; clone size: few; CDR3 protein: CASGLRISNTGELFF; CDR3 DNA: TGTGCTAGTGGTTTGAGGATTTCGAACACCGGGGAGCTGTTTTTT
V gene: TRBV12-3/TRBV12-4; D gene: .; J gene: TRBJ2-7; clone size: few; CDR3 protein: CASSLDFGGNFYEQYF; CDR3 DNA: TGTGCCAGCAGTTTAGATTTCGGCGGAAACTTCTACGAGCAGTACTTC
V gene: TRBV28; D gene: .; J gene: TRBJ1-1; clone size: .; CDR3 protein: CASSFIGDTEAFF; CDR3 DNA: TGTGCCAGCAGTTTTATTGGGGACACTGAAGCTTTCTTT
V gene: TRBV7-2; D gene: .; J gene: TRBJ2-7; clone size: few; CDR3 protein: CASSLVSYEQYF; CDR3 DNA: TGTGCCAGCAGCTTAGTCTCGTACGAGCAGTACTTC
V gene: TRBV20-1; D gene: TRBD2; J gene: TRBJ2-5; clone size: .; CDR3 protein: CSARLPGTSKETQYF; CDR3 DNA: TGCAGTGCTAGACTGCCCGGGACTAGCAAAGAGACCCAGTACTTC
V gene: TRBV6-6; D gene: .; J gene: TRBJ1-5; clone size: few; CDR3 protein: CASSYGGPRQPQHF; CDR3 DNA: TGTGCCAGCAGTTACGGGGGGCCCCGCCAGCCCCAGCATTTT
V gene: TRBV29-1; D gene: TRBD1; J gene: TRBJ1-1; clone size: many; CDR3 protein: CSVGGRGHTEAFF; CDR3 DNA: TGCAGCGTTGGGGGCAGGGGGCACACTGAAGCTTTCTTT
V gene: TRBV28; D gene: .; J gene: TRBJ2-3; clone size: many; CDR3 protein: CASSYRTDTQYF; CDR3 DNA: TGTGCCAGCAGTTATAGAACAGATACGCAGTATTTT
V gene: TRBV28; D gene: TRBD1; J gene: TRBJ1-6; clone size: many; CDR3 protein: CASSPSDRASYNSPLHF; CDR3 DNA: TGTGCCAGCAGCCCCTCGGACAGGGCCTCCTATAATTCACCCCTCCACTTT
V gene: TRBV5-1; D gene: .; J gene: TRBJ2-1; clone size: many; CDR3 protein: CASSLPPLSSYNEQFF; CDR3 DNA: TGCGCCAGCAGCCTGCCCCCTCTTAGCTCCTACAATGAGCAGTTCTTC
V gene: TRBV18; D gene: .; J gene: TRBJ1-2; clone size: few; CDR3 protein: CASSPRTDGYTF; CDR3 DNA: TGTGCCAGCTCACCACGGACAGATGGCTACACCTTC
V gene: TRBV20-1; D gene: .; J gene: TRBJ2-1; clone size: many; CDR3 protein: CSAGGPSYNEQFF; CDR3 DNA: TGCAGTGCCGGGGGGCCCTCCTACAATGAGCAGTTCTTC
V gene: TRBV9; D gene: .; J gene: TRBJ2-7; clone size: few; CDR3 protein: CASSVEVGGPYEQYF; CDR3 DNA: TGTGCCAGCAGCGTAGAGGTAGGGGGACCCTACGAGCAGTACTTC
V gene: TRBV5-4; D gene: .; J gene: TRBJ2-2; clone size: many; CDR3 protein: CASSLAGAVGMVGELFF; CDR3 DNA: TGTGCCAGCAGCTTGGCCGGGGCGGTTGGGATGGTCGGGGAGCTGTTTTTT
V gene: TRBV16; D gene: .; J gene: TRBJ1-5; clone size: many; CDR3 protein: CASSQSHRQGQPQHF; CDR3 DNA: TGTGCCAGCAGCCAATCGCACAGACAAGGTCAGCCCCAGCATTTT
V gene: TRBV4-1; D gene: TRBD1; J gene: TRBJ2-3; clone size: many; CDR3 protein: CASSRQTGAADTQYF; CDR3 DNA: TGCGCCAGCAGCCGTCAGACAGGGGCGGCAGATACGCAGTATTTT
V gene: TRBV18; D gene: .; J gene: TRBJ2-7; clone size: many; CDR3 protein: CASSPGGASYEQYF; CDR3 DNA: TGTGCCAGCTCACCAGGGGGCGCGTCCTACGAGCAGTACTTC
V gene: TRBV5-1; D gene: TRBD1; J gene: TRBJ2-3; clone size: .; CDR3 protein: CTSSYDRGRTDTQYF; CDR3 DNA: TGCACCAGCAGCTATGACAGGGGGCGCACAGATACGCAGTATTTT
V gene: TRBV10-3; D gene: .; J gene: TRBJ2-7; clone size: few; CDR3 protein: CAIRGTGYEQYF; CDR3 DNA: TGTGCCATCAGAGGGACGGGGTACGAGCAGTACTTC
V gene: TRBV29-1; D gene: TRBD1; J gene: TRBJ1-1; clone size: .; CDR3 protein: CSVAQGYTEAFF; CDR3 DNA: TGCAGCGTTGCACAGGGGTACACTGAAGCTTTCTTT
V gene: TRBV28; D gene: .; J gene: TRBJ1-1; clone size: few; CDR3 protein: CASTTIPTEAFF; CDR3 DNA: TGTGCCAGCACAACTATTCCCACTGAAGCTTTCTTT
V gene: TRBV5-5; D gene: .; J gene: TRBJ2-7; clone size: few; CDR3 protein: CASSQGPTYEQYF; CDR3 DNA: TGTGCCAGCAGTCAGGGACCTACCTACGAGCAGTACTTC
V gene: TRBV7-6; D gene: TRBD1; J gene: TRBJ2-1; clone size: many; CDR3 protein: CASSPGQGRHNEQFF; CDR3 DNA: TGTGCCAGCAGTCCAGGACAGGGGCGCCACAATGAGCAGTTCTTC
V gene: TRBV12-3/TRBV12-4; D gene: .; J gene: TRBJ1-1; clone size: few; CDR3 protein: CASILRGNTEAFF; CDR3 DNA: TGTGCCAGCATCCTCAGGGGGAACACTGAAGCTTTCTTT
V gene: TRBV12-5; D gene: .; J gene: TRBJ1-6; clone size: few; CDR3 protein: CASGLQVWDGNSPLHF; CDR3 DNA: TGTGCTAGTGGTTTGCAGGTCTGGGACGGCAATTCACCCCTCCACTTT
V gene: TRBV20-1; D gene: TRBD2; J gene: TRBJ2-7; clone size: few; CDR3 protein: CSARAMGTSGARVNEQYF; CDR3 DNA: TGCAGTGCTAGAGCTATGGGGACTAGCGGGGCTAGAGTCAACGAGCAGTACTTC
V gene: TRBV7-2; D gene: .; J gene: TRBJ1-5; clone size: .; CDR3 protein: CASSLGRERPQHF; CDR3 DNA: TGTGCCAGCAGCTTAGGACGGGAGAGGCCCCAGCATTTT
V gene: TRBV6-5; D gene: .; J gene: TRBJ1-1; clone size: many; CDR3 protein: CASSVEGRAFF; CDR3 DNA: TGTGCCAGCAGCGTAGAAGGACGAGCTTTCTTT
V gene: TRBV4-3; D gene: .; J gene: TRBJ2-3; clone size: .; CDR3 protein: CASSQVSGPPTDTQYF; CDR3 DNA: TGCGCCAGCAGCCAAGTTTCCGGACCACCAACAGATACGCAGTATTTT
V gene: TRBV4-3; D gene: TRBD2; J gene: TRBJ2-7; clone size: many; CDR3 protein: CASSQEEAGASYEQYF; CDR3 DNA: TGCGCCAGCAGCCAAGAGGAAGCGGGGGCTTCCTACGAGCAGTACTTC
V gene: TRBV18; D gene: TRBD1; J gene: TRBJ2-7; clone size: many; CDR3 protein: CASSPPSGQGGEQYF; CDR3 DNA: TGTGCCAGCTCACCTCCGTCGGGACAGGGTGGCGAGCAGTACTTC
V gene: TRBV10-1; D gene: TRBD2; J gene: TRBJ2-3; clone size: few; CDR3 protein: CASSEFGLAGGPSTDTQYF; CDR3 DNA: TGCGCCAGCAGTGAGTTCGGTTTAGCGGGAGGGCCATCCACAGATACGCAGTATTTT